The 15 T cell receptor beta chains below come from one sample, sequenced in a study of blood T cell repertoires in COVID-19. Repertoires were generated with immunoSEQ multiplex PCR, while TCRdb's copy carries only in-frame clones and drops some. The table has 220,000 or so clones, 65% to 85% seen once. Sample: PBMCs or T cells enriched from blood (not recorded which). The source is a woman in her thirties or forties who had recovered from COVID-19.

This chain connects TRBV19 to TRBJ1-5, with D possibly being TRBD1 (5 bases). V gave up 3 bases and J gave up 9 bases, with 12 bases separating them. The germline CDR1 and CDR2 sequences are LNHDA and SQIVND (reference sequence). This CDR3 is 13 amino acids long. CDR3 in amino acids: CASSIQGFRPQHF. The CDR3 region has the DNA TGTGCCAGTAGTATCCAGGGATTTCGGCCCCAGCATTTT.

The chain recombines TRBV4-1 with TRBJ2-2; TRBD2 is a possible D gene (5 bases). V lost 0 bases and J lost 2, with 13 bases in between. This CDR3 has 17 residues. CDR1 is MGHRA, CDR2 YSYEKL, per germline. The CDR3 loop reads CASSQERRRLNTGELFF. The CDR3 DNA follows: TGCGCCAGCAGCCAAGAACGGAGGAGACTAAACACCGGGGAGCTGTTTTTT.

The V call is TRBV5-1, the J call TRBJ2-1; D is uncertain. Trimming cost V 1 base and J 5 bases, with 16 bases left between them. CDR1 and CDR2 (germline): SGHRS, YFSETQ. The CDR3 is 16 amino acids. The CDR3 region has the DNA TGCGCCAGCAGCTTGTCGGTAAGACTTCTTGACAATGAGCAGTTCTTC. Protein sequence: CASSLSVRLLDNEQFF.

This clone was seen a few times. V usage is TRBV19 and J usage is TRBJ1-4; D perhaps matches TRBD1 (6 bases). V gave up 3 bases and J gave up 5 bases, with 13 bases separating them. The CDR3 contains 15 residues. Germline V CDR1 and CDR2: LNHDA, SQIVND (reference sequence). CDR3 amino acids: CASSIPYRDNEKLFF. The CDR3 coding sequence is TGTGCCAGTAGTATTCCGTACAGGGACAATGAAAAACTGTTTTTT.

This chain uses TRBV7-2 with TRBJ2-3; 11 bases align to TRBD1. The CDR3 is made up of 17 amino acids. Unmatched junction bases numbered 13, after V lost 5 bases and J lost 6 bases. The germline CDR1 and CDR2 sequences are SGHTA and FQGNSA. This CDR3 is CASSLISRDRGGDTQYF. The CDR3 coding sequence is TGTGCCAGCAGCCTTATTAGCCGGGACAGGGGGGGGGATACGCAGTATTTT. The full variable domain, with the rest looked up from reference TRBV7-2 and TRBJ2-3, is GAGVSQSPSNKVTEKGKDVELRCDPISGHTALYWYRQSLGQGLEFLIYFQGNSAPDKSGLPSDRFSAERTGGSVSTLTIQRTQQEDSAVYLCASSLISRDRGGDTQYFGPGTRLTVL.

This clone was counted only a few times. The rearrangement links TRBV18 to TRBJ1-5; TRBD1 matches at 7 bases. Germline CDR1 and CDR2: KGHSH and LQKENI. The J segment lost 1 base and the V segment lost 6 bases, leaving 6 bases of the junction unmatched. This CDR3 has 15 residues. CDR3 in DNA: TGTGCCAGCTCCGTACAGGGGAAGAGCAATCAGCCCCAGCATTTT. Its translation: CASSVQGKSNQPQHF.

On this clone itself: The junction differs from germline at one of its ends, possibly a read error. The chain carries TRBV28 and TRBJ1-6; unclear D gene. The CDR3 covers 12 residues. CDR1 and CDR2 (germline): MDHEN, SYDVKM. Here the CDR3 reads CASSSRESLLHF. The CDR3 DNA sequence: TGTGCCAGCAGCTCCCGGGAATCACTCCTCCACTTT.

The rearrangement joins TRBV19 to TRBJ1-6; D gene uncertain. Germline CDR1 and CDR2: LNHDA and SQIVND (reference sequence). V lost 3 bases and J lost 11, with 17 bases in between. The CDR3 consists of 15 residues. CDR3 sequence (DNA): TGTGCCAGTAGTATCCGTGGCGGAGGCAAAGCACCCCTCCACTTT. It codes for CASSIRGGGKAPLHF.

This sequence joins TRBV20-1 and TRBJ1-1, with D uncertain. V was pared by 3 bases and J by 1 base, with 9 bases between. The CDR3 runs to 13 residues. Germline V gene sequence: CDR1 DFQATT, CDR2 SNEGSKA (reference sequence). The CDR3 reads CSASQARNTEAFF. DNA of the CDR3: TGCAGTGCTAGTCAGGCCCGGAACACTGAAGCTTTCTTT.

The V gene is TRBV11-2, the J gene TRBJ2-2; 9 bases line up with TRBD2. V trimming: 2 bases; J trimming: 1 base; junction bases outside the gene matches: 11. Germline CDR1 is SGHAT and CDR2 is FQNNGV. This CDR3 contains 19 residues. The CDR3 sequence: CASSLISFSGSGNTGELFF. The DNA of the CDR3 is TGTGCCAGCAGCTTAATAAGTTTTAGCGGGAGCGGGAACACCGGGGAGCTGTTTTTT.

V and J are TRBV11-2 and TRBJ1-1; D call uncertain. The CDR3 runs 17 residues. The V end lost 2 bases, the J end lost 2 bases, and 18 bases lay between the germline ends. Germline CDR1 reads SGHAT; CDR2 reads FQNNGV. CDR3 loop: CASSLRAGAYENTEAFF. CDR3 DNA: TGTGCCAGCAGCTTAAGGGCGGGCGCGTACGAAAACACTGAAGCTTTCTTT.

The chain joins TRBV27 to TRBJ2-1; D may be TRBD2 (6 bases). The ends were cut back, 0 bases at V and 5 bases at J, with 11 bases in the middle. Per the germline V gene, CDR1 is MNHEY and CDR2 is SMNVEV (reference sequence). CDR3 length equals 15 residues. In DNA, the CDR3 is TGTGCCAGCAGTTTATCGAGGTGGGGGGACAATGAGCAGTTCTTC. This encodes CASSLSRWGDNEQFF.

This chain uses TRBV19 with TRBJ1-4; 7 bases map to TRBD1. V lost 0 bases, J lost 7 bases, and 14 bases stayed unmatched. The germline gives CDR1 LNHDA, CDR2 SQIVND (reference sequence). The CDR3 length is 18 residues. The CDR3 DNA reads TGTGCCAGTAGTATAGATCACACAGGGGCCTCTCCAGGTGAAAAACTGTTTTTT. Protein product: CASSIDHTGASPGEKLFF.

The chain combines TRBV5-4 with TRBJ2-1, with 9 positions matching TRBD2. This CDR3 is 16 amino acids long. Germline V gives CDR1 SGHNT, CDR2 YYREEE (reference sequence). With 3 bases clipped from V and 5 bases from J, the junction kept 9 bases outside the gene matches. The CDR3 DNA follows: TGTGCCAGCAGCTCCCCCGGAGCTAGCGGGGACAATGAGCAGTTCTTC. Its protein product is CASSSPGASGDNEQFF.

The chain uses TRBV5-1 and TRBJ2-7; possibly TRBD2 for D (5 bases). CDR3 length: 12 residues. In germline, CDR1 is SGHRS, CDR2 YFSETQ. Trimming stripped 5 bases from V and 3 bases from J, with 9 bases between. This CDR3 reads CASSRGLYEQYF. DNA of the CDR3: TGCGCCAGCAGTCGAGGACTCTACGAGCAGTACTTC.